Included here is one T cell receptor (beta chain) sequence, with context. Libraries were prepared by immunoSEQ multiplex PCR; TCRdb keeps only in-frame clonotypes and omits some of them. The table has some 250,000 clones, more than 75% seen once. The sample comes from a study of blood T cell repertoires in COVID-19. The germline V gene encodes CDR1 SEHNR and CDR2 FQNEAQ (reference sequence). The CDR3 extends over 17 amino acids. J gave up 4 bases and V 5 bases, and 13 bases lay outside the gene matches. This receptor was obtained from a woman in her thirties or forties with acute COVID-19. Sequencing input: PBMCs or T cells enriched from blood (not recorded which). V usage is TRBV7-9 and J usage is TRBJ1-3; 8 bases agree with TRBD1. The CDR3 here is CASSPGGAPKLGNTIYF. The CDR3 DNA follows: TGTGCCAGCAGCCCAGGGGGCGCCCCAAAATTAGGAAACACCATATATTTT.